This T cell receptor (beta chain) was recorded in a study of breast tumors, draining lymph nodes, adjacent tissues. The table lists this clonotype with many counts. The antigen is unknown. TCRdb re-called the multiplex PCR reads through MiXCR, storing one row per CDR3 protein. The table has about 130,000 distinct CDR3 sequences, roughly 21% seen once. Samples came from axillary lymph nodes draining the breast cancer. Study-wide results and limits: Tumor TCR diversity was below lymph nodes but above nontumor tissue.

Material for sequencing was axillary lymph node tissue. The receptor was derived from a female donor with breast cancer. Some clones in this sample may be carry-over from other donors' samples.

In DNA form, the CDR3 reads TGTGCCAGCAGCTTAGGTCCGGGACAGGGGACTGAAAAACTGTTTTTT. It codes for CASSLGPGQGTEKLFF. The chain couples TRBV7-9 to TRBJ1-4; TRBD1 aligns across 10 bases. Germline CDR1 reads SEHNR; CDR2 reads FQNEAQ (reference sequence). With V trimmed by 1 base and J by 7 bases, 6 bases remained unmatched. The CDR3 length is 16 residues.